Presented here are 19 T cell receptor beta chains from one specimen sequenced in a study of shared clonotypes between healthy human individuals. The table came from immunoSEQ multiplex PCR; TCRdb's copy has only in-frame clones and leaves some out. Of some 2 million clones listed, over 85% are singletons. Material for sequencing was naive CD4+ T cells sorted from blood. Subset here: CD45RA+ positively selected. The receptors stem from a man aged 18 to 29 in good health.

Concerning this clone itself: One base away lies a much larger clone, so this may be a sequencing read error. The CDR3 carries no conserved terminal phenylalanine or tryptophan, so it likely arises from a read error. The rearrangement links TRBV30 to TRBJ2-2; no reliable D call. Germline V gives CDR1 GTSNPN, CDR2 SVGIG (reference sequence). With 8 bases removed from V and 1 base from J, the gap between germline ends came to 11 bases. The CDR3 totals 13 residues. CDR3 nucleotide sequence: TGTGCCCATCAGGCAGGGAACACCGGGGAGCTGTTTTCT. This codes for CAHQAGNTGELFS.

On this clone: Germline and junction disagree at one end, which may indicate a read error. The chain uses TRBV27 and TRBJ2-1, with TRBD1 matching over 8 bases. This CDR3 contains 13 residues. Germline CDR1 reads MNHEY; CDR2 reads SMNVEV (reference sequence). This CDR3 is CASSLSPGTGQFF. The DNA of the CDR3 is TGTGCCAGCAGTCTATCTCCCGGGACAGGGCAGTTCTTC.

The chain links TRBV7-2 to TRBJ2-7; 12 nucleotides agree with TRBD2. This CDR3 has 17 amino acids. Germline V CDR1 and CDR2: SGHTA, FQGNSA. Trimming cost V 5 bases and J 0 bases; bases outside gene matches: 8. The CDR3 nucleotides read TGTGCCAGCAGCCCAAGGGGACTAGCGGGTACCTCCTACGAGCAGTACTTC. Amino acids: CASSPRGLAGTSYEQYF.

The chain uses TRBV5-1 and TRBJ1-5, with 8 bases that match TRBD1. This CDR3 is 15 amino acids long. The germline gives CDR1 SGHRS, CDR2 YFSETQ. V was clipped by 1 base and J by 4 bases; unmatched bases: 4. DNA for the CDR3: TGCGCCAGCAGCTTGACGGGACAGGTTAATCAGCCCCAGCATTTT. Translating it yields CASSLTGQVNQPQHF. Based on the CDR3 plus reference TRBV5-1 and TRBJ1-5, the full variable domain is KAGVTQTPRYLIKTRGQQVTLSCSPISGHRSVSWYQQTPGQGLQFLFEYFSETQRNKGNFPGRFSGRQFSNSRSEMNVSTLELGDSALYLCASSLTGQVNQPQHFGDGTRLSIL.

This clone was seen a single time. CDR3: CASSLARTGKGEKLFF. As DNA, the CDR3 is TGCGCCAGCAGCTTGGCCCGTACAGGGAAAGGTGAAAAACTGTTTTTT. This rearrangement joins TRBV5-1 to TRBJ1-4, with D maybe TRBD1 (6 bases). Germline CDR1 and CDR2: SGHRS and YFSETQ. The V end was cut by 0 bases, the J end by 7 bases, with 16 bases between. This CDR3 comprises 16 residues.

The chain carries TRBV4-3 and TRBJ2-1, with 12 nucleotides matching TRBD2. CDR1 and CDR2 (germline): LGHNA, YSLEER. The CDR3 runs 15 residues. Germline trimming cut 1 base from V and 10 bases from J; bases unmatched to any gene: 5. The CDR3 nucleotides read TGCGCCAGCAGCCAAGGACTAGCGGGAGTTGTGGAGCAGTTCTTC. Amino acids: CASSQGLAGVVEQFF.

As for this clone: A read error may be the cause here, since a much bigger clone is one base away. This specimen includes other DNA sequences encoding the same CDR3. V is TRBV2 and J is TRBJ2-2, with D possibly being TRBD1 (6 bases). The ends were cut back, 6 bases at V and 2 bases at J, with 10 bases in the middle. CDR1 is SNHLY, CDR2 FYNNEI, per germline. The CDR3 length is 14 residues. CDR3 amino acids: CASSEQGNTGELFF. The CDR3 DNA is TGTGCCAGCAGCGAACAGGGAAACACCGGGGAGCTGTTTTTT.

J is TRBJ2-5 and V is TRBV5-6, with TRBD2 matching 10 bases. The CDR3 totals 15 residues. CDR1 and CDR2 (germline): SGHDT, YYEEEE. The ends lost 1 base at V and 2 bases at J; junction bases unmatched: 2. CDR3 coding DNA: TGTGCCAGCAGCTTGCTAGCGGGAGAGCAAGAGACCCAGTACTTC. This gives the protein CASSLLAGEQETQYF.

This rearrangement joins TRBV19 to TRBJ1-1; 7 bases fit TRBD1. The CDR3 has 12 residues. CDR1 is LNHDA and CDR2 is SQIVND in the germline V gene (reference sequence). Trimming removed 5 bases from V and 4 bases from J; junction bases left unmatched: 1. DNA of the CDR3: TGTGCCAGTAGTTCAGGGGGCACTGAAGCTTTCTTT. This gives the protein CASSSGGTEAFF.

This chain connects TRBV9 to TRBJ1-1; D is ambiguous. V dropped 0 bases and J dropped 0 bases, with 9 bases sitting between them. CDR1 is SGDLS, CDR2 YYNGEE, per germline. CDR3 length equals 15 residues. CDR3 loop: CASSVASRLNTEAFF. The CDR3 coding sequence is TGTGCCAGCAGCGTAGCTTCCAGGCTGAACACTGAAGCTTTCTTT.

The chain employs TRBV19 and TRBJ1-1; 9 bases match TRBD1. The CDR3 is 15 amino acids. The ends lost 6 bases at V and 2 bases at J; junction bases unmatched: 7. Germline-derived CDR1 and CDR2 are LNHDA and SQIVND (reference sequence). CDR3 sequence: CASSKQGALNTEAFF. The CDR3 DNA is TGTGCCAGTAGCAAACAGGGGGCTCTCAACACTGAAGCTTTCTTT.

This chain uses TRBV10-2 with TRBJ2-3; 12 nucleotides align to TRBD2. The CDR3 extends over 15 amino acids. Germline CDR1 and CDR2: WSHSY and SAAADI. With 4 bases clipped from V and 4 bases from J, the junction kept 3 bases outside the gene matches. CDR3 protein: CASSGLAGGADTQYF. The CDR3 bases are TGCGCCAGCAGTGGGCTAGCGGGAGGGGCAGATACGCAGTATTTT.

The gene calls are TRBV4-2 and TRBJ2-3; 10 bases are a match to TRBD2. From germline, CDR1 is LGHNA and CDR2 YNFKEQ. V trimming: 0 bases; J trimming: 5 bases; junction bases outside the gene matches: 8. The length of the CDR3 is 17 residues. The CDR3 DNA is TGTGCCAGCAGCCAAGATGCCAGCGGGGGGGCGATAGATACGCAGTATTTT. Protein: CASSQDASGGAIDTQYF.

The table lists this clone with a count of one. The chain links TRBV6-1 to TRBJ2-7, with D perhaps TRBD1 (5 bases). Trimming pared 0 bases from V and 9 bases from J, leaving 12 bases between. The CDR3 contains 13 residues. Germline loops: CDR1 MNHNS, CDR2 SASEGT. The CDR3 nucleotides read TGTGCCAGCAGTGAAGCACAGGTCTTAGGGCAGTACTTC. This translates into CASSEAQVLGQYF.

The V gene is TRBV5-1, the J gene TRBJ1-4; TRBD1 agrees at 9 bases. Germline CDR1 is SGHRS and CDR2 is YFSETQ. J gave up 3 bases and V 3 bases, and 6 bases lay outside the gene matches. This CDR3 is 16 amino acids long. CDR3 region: CASSSGTGWPNEKLFF. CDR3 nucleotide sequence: TGCGCCAGCAGCTCCGGGACAGGGTGGCCTAATGAAAAACTGTTTTTT.

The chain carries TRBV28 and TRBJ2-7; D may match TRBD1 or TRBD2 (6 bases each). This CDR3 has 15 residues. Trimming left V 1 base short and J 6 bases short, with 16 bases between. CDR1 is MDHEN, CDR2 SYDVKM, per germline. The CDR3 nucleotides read TGTGCCAGCAGTTTATATGGGGGGCCTAACGGCGAGCAGTACTTC. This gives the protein CASSLYGGPNGEQYF.

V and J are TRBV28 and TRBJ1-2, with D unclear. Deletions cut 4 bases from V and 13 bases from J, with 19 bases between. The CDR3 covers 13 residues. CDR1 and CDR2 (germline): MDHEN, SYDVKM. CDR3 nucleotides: TGTGCCAGCAGTTCCCAGGCGCCCGCCTCCTGCACCTTC. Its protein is CASSSQAPASCTF.

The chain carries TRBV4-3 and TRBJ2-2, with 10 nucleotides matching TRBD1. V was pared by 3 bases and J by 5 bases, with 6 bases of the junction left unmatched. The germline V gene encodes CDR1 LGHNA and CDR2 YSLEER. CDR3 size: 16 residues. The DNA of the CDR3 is TGCGCCAGCAGCCACTTAGCGGGACAGGGGACCGGGGAGCTGTTTTTT. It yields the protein CASSHLAGQGTGELFF.

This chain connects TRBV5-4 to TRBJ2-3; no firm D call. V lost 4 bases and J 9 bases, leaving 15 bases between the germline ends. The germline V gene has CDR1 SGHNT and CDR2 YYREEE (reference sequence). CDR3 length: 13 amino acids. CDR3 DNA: TGTGCCAGCAGCCTCTCACTACCTGACACGCAGTATTTT. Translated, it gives CASSLSLPDTQYF.